This T cell receptor (beta chain) comes out of a study of T cells in Graves' hyperthyroidism and ophthalmopathy. As for the study in general: Peripheral blood draws took place at initial diagnosis, ahead of any treatment.

Researchers amplified the TCR beta CDR3 regions from RNA transcripts. The TCR CDR3 first-round RT-PCR relied on the HTBI primer set. TCRdb reprocessed the multiplex PCR reads via MiXCR and lists one record per CDR3 protein. This sample carries some 690,000 distinct CDR3 sequences, approximately 15% of them seen once, and the ten largest clones take roughly a sixth. In germline, CDR1 is MNHNY, CDR2 SVGAGI (reference sequence). The CDR3 length is 14 residues. V was trimmed by 2 bases and J by 0 bases, leaving 8 bases between them. Hyperthyroidism in the patients, aged 18 to 65, was newly diagnosed and under 2 months in duration. This clonotype was counted at least ten times.

The sequenced sample consisted of blood. The sequence was obtained from a man in his fifties with Graves' hyperthyroidism. The gene calls are TRBV6-6 and TRBJ2-7; D unclear. CDR3 in DNA: TGTGCCAGCAGTTACCAAGGCAGCTCCTACGAGCAGTACTTC. Translated: CASSYQGSSYEQYF.